The rows below give T cell receptor beta chains drawn from one sample of a study of blood T cell repertoires in COVID-19. Using immunoSEQ multiplex PCR, the repertoire was profiled, and TCRdb retains in-frame clones only, with some absent. The sample has approximately 500,000 clones, about 88% seen once. Sequencing was done on a sample of peripheral blood. The source of these receptors is a man aged 18 to 30 with COVID-19, enrolled during active disease. The CDR3 runs from the conserved cysteine through the conserved F or W. A D gene is named only where the DNA matches it firmly. Size values are once, few and many counts, or a class for expanded clones, and some rows have none.

TRBJ1-6,TRBV25-1,-,-,CASSGQASNSPLHF,TGTGCCAGCAGTGGACAGGCTTCTAATTCACCCCTCCACTTT
TRBJ1-2,TRBV5-4,TRBD1,-,CASRSTGGAGYGYTF,TGTGCCAGCAGATCGACAGGGGGCGCCGGCTATGGCTACACCTTC
TRBJ2-7,TRBV25-1,-,-,CASSEMRTSKQYF,TGTGCCAGCAGTGAAATGAGAACTTCTAAGCAGTACTTC
TRBJ1-1,TRBV5-5,-,-,CASSRPREAEAFF,TGTGCCAGCAGCCGCCCCCGGGAGGCTGAAGCTTTCTTT
TRBJ2-7,TRBV2,TRBD1,-,CASLKDRGKDEQYF,TGTGCCAGCCTGAAGGACAGGGGTAAGGACGAGCAGTACTTC
TRBJ2-7,TRBV29-1,-,-,CSVGSWYEQYF,TGCAGCGTTGGGAGTTGGTACGAGCAGTACTTC
TRBJ2-5,TRBV11-2,-,-,CASSLQGSETQYF,TGTGCCAGCAGCTTGCAGGGGTCGGAGACCCAGTACTTC
TRBJ1-1,TRBV5-1,TRBD1,-,CASSLGGQGEAFF,TGCGCCAGCAGCTTAGGAGGACAGGGGGAAGCTTTCTTT
TRBJ2-7,TRBV4-1,-,-,CASSQASGQTYEQYF,TGCGCCAGCAGCCAAGCGTCGGGACAAACCTACGAGCAGTACTTC
TRBJ2-5,TRBV2,-,-,CASATGMIETQYF,TGTGCCAGCGCTACAGGGATGATAGAGACCCAGTACTTC
TRBJ2-1,TRBV5-1,TRBD2,-,CASSWGGDYNEQFF,TGCGCCAGCAGCTGGGGGGGAGACTACAATGAGCAGTTCTTC
TRBJ2-2,TRBV9,TRBD1,once,CASSVGQVDTGELFF,TGTGCCAGCAGCGTGGGACAGGTGGACACCGGGGAGCTGTTTTTT
TRBJ2-7,TRBV11-3,TRBD1,once,CASSLNANRTGRHEQYF,TGTGCCAGCAGCTTAAACGCTAACCGGACAGGGAGGCACGAGCAGTACTTC
TRBJ2-3,TRBV5-5,TRBD1,-,CASSTGVRADTQYF,TGTGCCAGCAGTACAGGGGTACGGGCAGATACGCAGTATTTT
TRBJ2-4,TRBV19,-,once,CASRRGKNIQYF,TGTGCCAGTAGGAGGGGGAAAAACATTCAGTACTTC